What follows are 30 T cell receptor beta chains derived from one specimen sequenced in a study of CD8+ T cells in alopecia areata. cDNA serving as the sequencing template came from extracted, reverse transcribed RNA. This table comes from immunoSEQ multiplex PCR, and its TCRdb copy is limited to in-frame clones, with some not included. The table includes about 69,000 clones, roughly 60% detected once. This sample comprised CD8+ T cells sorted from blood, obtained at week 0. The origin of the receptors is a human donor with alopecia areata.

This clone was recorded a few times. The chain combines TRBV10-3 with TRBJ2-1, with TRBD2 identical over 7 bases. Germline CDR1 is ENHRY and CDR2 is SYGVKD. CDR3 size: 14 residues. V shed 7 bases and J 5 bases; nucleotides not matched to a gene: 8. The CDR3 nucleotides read TGTGCCATCAAAGTAGGGGAGGGAAACAATGAGCAGTTCTTC. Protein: CAIKVGEGNNEQFF.

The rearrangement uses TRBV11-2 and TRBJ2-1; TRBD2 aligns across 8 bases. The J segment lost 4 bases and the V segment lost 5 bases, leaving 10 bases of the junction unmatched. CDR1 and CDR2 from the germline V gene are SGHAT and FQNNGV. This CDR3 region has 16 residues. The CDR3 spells CASSPYLAGSYNEQFF. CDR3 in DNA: TGTGCCAGCAGCCCCTACCTAGCGGGTTCTTACAATGAGCAGTTCTTC.

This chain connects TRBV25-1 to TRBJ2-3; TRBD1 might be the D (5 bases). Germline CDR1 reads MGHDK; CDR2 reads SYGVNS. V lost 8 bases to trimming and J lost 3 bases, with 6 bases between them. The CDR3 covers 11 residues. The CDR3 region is CASGATDTQYF. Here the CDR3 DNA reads TGTGCCAGCGGGGCGACAGATACGCAGTATTTT.

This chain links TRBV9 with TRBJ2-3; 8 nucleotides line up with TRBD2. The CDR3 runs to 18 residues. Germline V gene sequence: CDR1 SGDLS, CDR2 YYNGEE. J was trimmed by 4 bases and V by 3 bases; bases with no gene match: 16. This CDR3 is CASSATPPAGVGADTQYF. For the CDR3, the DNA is TGTGCCAGCAGCGCCACCCCCCCAGCGGGAGTGGGCGCAGATACGCAGTATTTT.

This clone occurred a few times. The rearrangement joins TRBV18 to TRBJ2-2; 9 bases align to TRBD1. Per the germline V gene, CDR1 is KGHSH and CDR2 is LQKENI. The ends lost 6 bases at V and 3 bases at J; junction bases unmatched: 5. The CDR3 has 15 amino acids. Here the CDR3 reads CASSQQGAYTGELFF. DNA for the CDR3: TGTGCCAGCTCCCAACAGGGGGCTTACACCGGGGAGCTGTTTTTT. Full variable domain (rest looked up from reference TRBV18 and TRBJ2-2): NAGVMQNPRHLVRRRGQEARLRCSPMKGHSHVYWYRQLPEEGLKFMVYLQKENIIDESGMPKERFSAEFPKEGPSILRIQQVVRGDSAAYFCASSQQGAYTGELFFGEGSRLTVL.

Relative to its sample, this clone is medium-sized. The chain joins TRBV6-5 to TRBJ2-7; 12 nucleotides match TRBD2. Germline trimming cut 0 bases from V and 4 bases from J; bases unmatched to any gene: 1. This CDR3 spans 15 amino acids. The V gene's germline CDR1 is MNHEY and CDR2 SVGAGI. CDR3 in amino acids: CASSYSTSGSYEQYF. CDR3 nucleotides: TGTGCCAGCAGTTACTCGACTAGCGGGAGTTACGAGCAGTACTTC.

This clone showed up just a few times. The CDR3, as DNA: TGTGCCTGGGACACGGGAGTCGCCTATGAGCAGTTCTTC. Protein sequence: CAWDTGVAYEQFF. The gene calls are TRBV30 and TRBJ2-1; perhaps TRBD2 as D (6 bases). Germline CDR1 reads GTSNPN; CDR2 reads SVGIG (reference sequence). V was shortened by 5 bases and J by 8 bases, with 16 bases between the two germline ends. The CDR3 contains 13 residues.

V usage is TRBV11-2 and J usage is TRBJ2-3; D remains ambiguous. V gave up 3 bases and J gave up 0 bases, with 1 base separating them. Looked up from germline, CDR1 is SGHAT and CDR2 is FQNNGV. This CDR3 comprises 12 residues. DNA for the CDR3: TGTGCCAGCAGCTTTAGCACAGATACGCAGTATTTT. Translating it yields CASSFSTDTQYF.

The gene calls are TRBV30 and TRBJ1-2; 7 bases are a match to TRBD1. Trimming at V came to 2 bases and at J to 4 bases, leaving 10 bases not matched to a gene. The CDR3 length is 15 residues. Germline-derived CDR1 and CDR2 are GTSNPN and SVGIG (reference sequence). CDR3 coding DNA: TGTGCCTGGAGTACCAACCGGGACAGCCCCTATGGCTACACCTTC. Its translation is CAWSTNRDSPYGYTF.

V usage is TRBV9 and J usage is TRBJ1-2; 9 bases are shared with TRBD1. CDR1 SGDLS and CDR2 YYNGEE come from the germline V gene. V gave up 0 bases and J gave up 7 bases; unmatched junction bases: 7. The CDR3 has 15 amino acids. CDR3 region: CASSVAGTGSFGYTF. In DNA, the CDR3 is TGTGCCAGCAGCGTAGCGGGGACAGGGAGCTTTGGCTACACCTTC.

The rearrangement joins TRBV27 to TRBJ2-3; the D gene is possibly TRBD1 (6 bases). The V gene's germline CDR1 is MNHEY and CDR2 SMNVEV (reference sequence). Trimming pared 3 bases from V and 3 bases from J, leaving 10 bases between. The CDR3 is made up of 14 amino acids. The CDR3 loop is CASSFLDRTDTQYF. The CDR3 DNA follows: TGTGCCAGCAGTTTTCTCGACAGGACAGATACGCAGTATTTT.

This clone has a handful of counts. Here the CDR3 reads CASSNRVVDYGYTF. The DNA for the CDR3 is TGTGCCAGCAGCAACAGGGTTGTCGACTATGGCTACACCTTC. The chain combines TRBV5-5 with TRBJ1-2; maybe TRBD1 (6 bases). This CDR3 is 14 amino acids long. Trimming stripped 4 bases from V and 3 bases from J, with 13 bases between. The V gene's germline CDR1 is SGHKS and CDR2 YYEKEE (reference sequence).

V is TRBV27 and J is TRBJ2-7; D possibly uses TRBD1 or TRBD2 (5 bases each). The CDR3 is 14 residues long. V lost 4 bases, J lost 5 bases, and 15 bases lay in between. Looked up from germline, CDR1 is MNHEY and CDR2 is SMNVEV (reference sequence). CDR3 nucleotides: TGTGCCAGCAGTTGGGGGACCAGGTCGAACGAGCAGTACTTC. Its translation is CASSWGTRSNEQYF.

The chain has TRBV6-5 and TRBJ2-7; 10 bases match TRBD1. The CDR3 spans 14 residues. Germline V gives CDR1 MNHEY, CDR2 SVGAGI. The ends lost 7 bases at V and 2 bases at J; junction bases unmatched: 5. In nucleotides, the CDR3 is TGTGCCAGCACGGGGACAGGGGCTCCCTACGAGCAGTACTTC. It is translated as CASTGTGAPYEQYF.

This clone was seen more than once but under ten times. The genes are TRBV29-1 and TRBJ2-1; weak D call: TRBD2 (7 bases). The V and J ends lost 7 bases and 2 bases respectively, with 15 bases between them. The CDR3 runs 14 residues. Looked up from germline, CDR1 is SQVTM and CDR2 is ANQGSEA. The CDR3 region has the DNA TGCAGCGCAGCAGGGGAGGGCACCTACAATGAGCAGTTCTTC. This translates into CSAAGEGTYNEQFF.

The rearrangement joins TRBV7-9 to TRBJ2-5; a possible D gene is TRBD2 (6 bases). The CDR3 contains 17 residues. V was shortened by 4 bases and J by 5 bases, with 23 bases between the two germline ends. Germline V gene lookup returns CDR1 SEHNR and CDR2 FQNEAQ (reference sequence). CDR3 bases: TGTGCCAGCAGCTCCAAACCCGTTCGGAGGGCCCGGGAGACCCAGTACTTC. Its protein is CASSSKPVRRARETQYF.

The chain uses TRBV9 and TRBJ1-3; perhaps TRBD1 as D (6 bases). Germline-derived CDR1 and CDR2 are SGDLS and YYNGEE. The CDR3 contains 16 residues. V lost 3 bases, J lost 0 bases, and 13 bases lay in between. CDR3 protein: CASSGGQLLSGNTIYF. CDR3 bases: TGTGCCAGCAGCGGAGGACAGCTTCTCTCTGGAAACACCATATATTTT.

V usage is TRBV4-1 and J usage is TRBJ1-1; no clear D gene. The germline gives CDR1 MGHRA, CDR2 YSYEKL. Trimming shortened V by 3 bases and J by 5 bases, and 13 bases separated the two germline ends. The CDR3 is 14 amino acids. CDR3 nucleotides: TGCGCCAGCAGCCAGGGAGGGTCAGGAACTGAAGCTTTCTTT. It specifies CASSQGGSGTEAFF.

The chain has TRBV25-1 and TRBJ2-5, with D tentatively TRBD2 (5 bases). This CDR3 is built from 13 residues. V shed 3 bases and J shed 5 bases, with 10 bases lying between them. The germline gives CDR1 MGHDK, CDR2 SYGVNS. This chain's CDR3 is CASSEDSSETQYF. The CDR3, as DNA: TGTGCCAGCAGTGAGGACTCGTCGGAGACCCAGTACTTC.

The CDR3 is CASSHGGTEAFF. In DNA form, the CDR3 reads TGTGCCAGCAGCCATGGAGGGACTGAAGCTTTCTTT. The chain employs TRBV7-9 and TRBJ1-1; D remains ambiguous. Germline assignment: CDR1 SEHNR and CDR2 FQNEAQ (reference sequence). The CDR3 is made up of 12 amino acids. V was trimmed by 5 bases and J by 5 bases, leaving 9 bases between them.

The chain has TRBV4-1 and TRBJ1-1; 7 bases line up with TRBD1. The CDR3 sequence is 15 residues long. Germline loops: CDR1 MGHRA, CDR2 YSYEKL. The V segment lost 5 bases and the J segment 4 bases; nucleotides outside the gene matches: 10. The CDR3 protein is CASSFSGGEGTEAFF. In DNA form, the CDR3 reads TGCGCCAGCAGCTTCTCAGGGGGAGAGGGCACTGAAGCTTTCTTT.

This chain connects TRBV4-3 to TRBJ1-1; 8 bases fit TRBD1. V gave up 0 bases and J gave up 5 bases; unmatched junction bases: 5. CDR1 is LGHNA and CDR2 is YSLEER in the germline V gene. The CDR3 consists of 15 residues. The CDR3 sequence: CASSQDAGGWTEAFF. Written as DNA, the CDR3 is TGCGCCAGCAGCCAAGATGCAGGGGGCTGGACTGAAGCTTTCTTT.

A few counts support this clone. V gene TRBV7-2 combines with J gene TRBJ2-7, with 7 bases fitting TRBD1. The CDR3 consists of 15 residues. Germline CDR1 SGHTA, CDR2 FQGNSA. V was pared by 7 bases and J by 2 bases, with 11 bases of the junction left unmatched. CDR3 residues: CASTLTGWSPYEQYF. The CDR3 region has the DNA TGTGCCAGCACCCTGACAGGGTGGTCCCCCTACGAGCAGTACTTC. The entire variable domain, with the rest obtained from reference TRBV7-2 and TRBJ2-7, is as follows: GAGVSQSPSNKVTEKGKDVELRCDPISGHTALYWYRQSLGQGLEFLIYFQGNSAPDKSGLPSDRFSAERTGGSVSTLTIQRTQQEDSAVYLCASTLTGWSPYEQYFGPGTRLTVT.

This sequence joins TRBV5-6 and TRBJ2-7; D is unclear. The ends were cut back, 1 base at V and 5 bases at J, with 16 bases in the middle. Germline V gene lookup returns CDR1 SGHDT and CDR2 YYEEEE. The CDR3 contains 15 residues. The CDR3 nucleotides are TGTGCCAGCAGCTTGTACATCGACTCCGGTGACGAGCAGTACTTC. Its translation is CASSLYIDSGDEQYF.

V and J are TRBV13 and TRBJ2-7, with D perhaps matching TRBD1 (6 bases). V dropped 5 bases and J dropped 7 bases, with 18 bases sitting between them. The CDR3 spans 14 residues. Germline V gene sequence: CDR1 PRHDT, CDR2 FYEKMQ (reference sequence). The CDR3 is CASSTQDSPREQYF. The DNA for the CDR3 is TGTGCCAGCAGCACGCAGGACAGTCCACGGGAGCAGTACTTC. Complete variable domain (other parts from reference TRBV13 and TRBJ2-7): AAGVIQSPRHLIKEKRETATLKCYPIPRHDTVYWYQQGPGQDPQFLISFYEKMQSDKGSIPDRFSAQQFSDYHSELNMSSLELGDSALYFCASSTQDSPREQYFGPGTRLTVT.

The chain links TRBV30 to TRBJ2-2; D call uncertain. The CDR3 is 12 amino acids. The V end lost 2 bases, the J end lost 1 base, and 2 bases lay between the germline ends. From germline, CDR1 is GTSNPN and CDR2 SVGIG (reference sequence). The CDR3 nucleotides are TGTGCCTGGAGTTTGAACACCGGGGAGCTGTTTTTT. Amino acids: CAWSLNTGELFF. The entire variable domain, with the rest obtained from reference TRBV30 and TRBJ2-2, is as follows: SQTIHQWPATLVQPVGSPLSLECTVEGTSNPNLYWYRQAAGRGLQLLFYSVGIGQISSEVPQNLSASRPQDRQFILSSKKLLLSDSGFYLCAWSLNTGELFFGEGSRLTVL.

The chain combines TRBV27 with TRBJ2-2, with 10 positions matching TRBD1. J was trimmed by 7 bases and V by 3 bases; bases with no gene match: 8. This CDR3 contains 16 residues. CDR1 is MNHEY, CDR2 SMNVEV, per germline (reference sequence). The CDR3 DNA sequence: TGTGCCAGCAGTTTGCCCGGGACAGGGGTCGGCGGGGAGCTGTTTTTT. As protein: CASSLPGTGVGGELFF.

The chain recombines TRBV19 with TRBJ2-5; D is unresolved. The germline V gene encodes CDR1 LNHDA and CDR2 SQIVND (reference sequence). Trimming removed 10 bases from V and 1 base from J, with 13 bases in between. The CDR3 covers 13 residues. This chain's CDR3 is CAKPETVQETQYF. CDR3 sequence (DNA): TGTGCCAAACCGGAGACGGTCCAAGAGACCCAGTACTTC. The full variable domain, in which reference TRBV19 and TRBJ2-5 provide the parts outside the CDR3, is DGGITQSPKYLFRKEGQNVTLSCEQNLNHDAMYWYRQDPGQGLRLIYYSQIVNDFQKGDIAEGYSVSREKKESFPLTVTSAQKNPTAFYLCAKPETVQETQYFGPGTRLLVL.

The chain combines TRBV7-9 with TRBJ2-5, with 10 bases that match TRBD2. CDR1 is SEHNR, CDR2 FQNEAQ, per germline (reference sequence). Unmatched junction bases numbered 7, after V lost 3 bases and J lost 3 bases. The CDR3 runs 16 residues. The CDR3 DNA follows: TGTGCCAGCAGCTTGACCCCAGGACTAGCGGAAGAGACCCAGTACTTC. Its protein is CASSLTPGLAEETQYF. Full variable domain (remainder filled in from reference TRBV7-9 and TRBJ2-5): DTGVSQNPRHKITKRGQNVTFRCDPISEHNRLYWYRQTLGQGPEFLTYFQNEAQLEKSRLLSDRFSAERPKGSFSTLEIQRTEQGDSAMYLCASSLTPGLAEETQYFGPGTRLLVL.

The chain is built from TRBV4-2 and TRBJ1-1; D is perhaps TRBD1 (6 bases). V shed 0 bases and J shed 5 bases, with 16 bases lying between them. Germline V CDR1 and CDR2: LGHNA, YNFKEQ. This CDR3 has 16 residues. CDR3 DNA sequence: TGTGCCAGCAGCCAAGATATTTCGGGGGGCTTTACTGAAGCTTTCTTT. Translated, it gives CASSQDISGGFTEAFF.